The clone carrying this T cell receptor beta chain was observed a handful of times. Antigen specificity is unknown. CD45RO/CCR7/CD25/CD127/CD95/CD27 staining was used to isolate CD4+ naive, central memory, regulatory and stem cell-like memory cells by sorting. Since all of the isolated RNA was reverse transcribed, expressed TCRB transcripts were what got sequenced. The table came from immunoSEQ multiplex PCR; TCRdb's copy has only in-frame clones and leaves some out. The repertoire holds about 160,000 clones, with 7.5% to 9.5% as singletons. The germline V gene has CDR1 MNHNY and CDR2 SVGAGI (reference sequence). This CDR3 region has 16 residues. V shed 7 bases, J shed 7 bases, and the junction held 13 bases outside the gene matches. The entry originates in a study of beta chain features in type 1 diabetes. Study-wide points: A possible short-template PCR bias applies equally to patients and controls. Within each of all four CD4+ subsets, Type 1 diabetes patients had TCRB CDR3s that were moderately but significantly shorter.

The TCR comes from a woman aged 18-29 years with type 1 diabetes. The chain combines TRBV6-6 with TRBJ2-5, with 12 positions matching TRBD2. Input material: central memory CD4+ T cells from blood. CDR3 coding DNA: TGTGCCAGCACCACCAAAGGACTAGCGGGGTGGGGGACCCAGTACTTC. Translated: CASTTKGLAGWGTQYF.